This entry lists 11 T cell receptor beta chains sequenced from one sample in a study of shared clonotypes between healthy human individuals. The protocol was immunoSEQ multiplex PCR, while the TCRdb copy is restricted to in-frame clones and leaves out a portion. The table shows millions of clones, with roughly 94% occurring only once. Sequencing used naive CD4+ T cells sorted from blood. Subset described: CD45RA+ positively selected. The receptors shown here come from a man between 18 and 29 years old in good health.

CDR3 in DNA: TGTGCCAGCAGCTTAAGGGACTTATCTAGCACAGATACGCAGTATTTT. Translating it yields CASSLRDLSSTDTQYF. The chain couples TRBV7-9 to TRBJ2-3; D is possibly TRBD2 (6 bases). Deletions cut 2 bases from V and 0 bases from J, with 12 bases between. This CDR3 contains 16 residues. The V gene's germline CDR1 is SEHNR and CDR2 FQNEAQ (reference sequence).

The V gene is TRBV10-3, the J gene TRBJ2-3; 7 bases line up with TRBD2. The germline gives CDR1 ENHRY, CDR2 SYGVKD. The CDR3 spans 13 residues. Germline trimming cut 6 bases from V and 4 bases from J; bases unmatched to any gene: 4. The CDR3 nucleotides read TGTGCCATCAGGGGCGGGAGCCCAGATACGCAGTATTTT. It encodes CAIRGGSPDTQYF.

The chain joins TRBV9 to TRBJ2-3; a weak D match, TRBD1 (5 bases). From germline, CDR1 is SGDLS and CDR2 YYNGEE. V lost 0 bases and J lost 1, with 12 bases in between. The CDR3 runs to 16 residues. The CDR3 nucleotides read TGTGCCAGCAGCGTAGGTTCGCTAGGGGGCACAGATACGCAGTATTTT. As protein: CASSVGSLGGTDTQYF.

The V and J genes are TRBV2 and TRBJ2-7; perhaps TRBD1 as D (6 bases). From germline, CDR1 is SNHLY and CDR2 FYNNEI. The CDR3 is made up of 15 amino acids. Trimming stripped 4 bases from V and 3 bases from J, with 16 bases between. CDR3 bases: TGTGCCAGCAGTGGGCGTCGGGACACATACTACGAGCAGTACTTC. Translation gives CASSGRRDTYYEQYF. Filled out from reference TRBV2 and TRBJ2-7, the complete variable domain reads EPEVTQTPSHQVTQMGQEVILRCVPISNHLYFYWYRQILGQKVEFLVSFYNNEISEKSEIFDDQFSVERPDGSNFTLKIRSTKLEDSAMYFCASSGRRDTYYEQYFGPGTRLTVT.

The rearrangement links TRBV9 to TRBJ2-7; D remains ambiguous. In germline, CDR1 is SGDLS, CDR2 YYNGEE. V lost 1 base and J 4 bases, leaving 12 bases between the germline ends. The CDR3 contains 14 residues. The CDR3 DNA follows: TGTGCCAGCAGCGTAACGGCTTCTAGGTACGAGCAGTACTTC. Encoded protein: CASSVTASRYEQYF.

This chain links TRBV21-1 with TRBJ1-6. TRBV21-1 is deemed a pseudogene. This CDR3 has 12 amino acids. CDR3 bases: TGTGCCAGCAGCAAAGTTTATTCACCCCTCCACTTT. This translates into CASSKVYSPLHF.

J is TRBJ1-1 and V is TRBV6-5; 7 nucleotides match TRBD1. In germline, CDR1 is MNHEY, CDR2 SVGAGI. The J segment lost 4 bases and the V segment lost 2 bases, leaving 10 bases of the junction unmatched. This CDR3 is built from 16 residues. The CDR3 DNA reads TGTGCCAGCAGTTACCGGATGACAGGGTCCGCCACTGAAGCTTTCTTT. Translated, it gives CASSYRMTGSATEAFF.

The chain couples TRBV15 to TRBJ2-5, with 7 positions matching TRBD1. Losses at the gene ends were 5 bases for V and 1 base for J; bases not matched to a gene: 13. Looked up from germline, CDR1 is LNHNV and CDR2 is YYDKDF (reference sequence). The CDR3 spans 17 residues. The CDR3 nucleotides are TGTGCCACCAGCGGCGCCCCCGGGACAGTAGCCCAAGAGACCCAGTACTTC. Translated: CATSGAPGTVAQETQYF. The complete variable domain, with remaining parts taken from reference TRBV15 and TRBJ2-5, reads DAMVIQNPRYQVTQFGKPVTLSCSQTLNHNVMYWYQQKSSQAPKLLFHYYDKDFNNEADTPDNFQSRRPNTSFCFLDIRSPGLGDTAMYLCATSGAPGTVAQETQYFGPGTRLLVL.

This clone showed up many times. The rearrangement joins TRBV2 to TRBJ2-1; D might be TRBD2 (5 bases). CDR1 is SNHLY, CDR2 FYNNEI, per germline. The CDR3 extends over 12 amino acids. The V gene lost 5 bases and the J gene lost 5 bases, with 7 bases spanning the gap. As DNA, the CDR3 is TGTGCCAGCAGTTGGGGAGACAATGAGCAGTTCTTC. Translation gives CASSWGDNEQFF. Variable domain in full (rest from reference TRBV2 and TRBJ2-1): EPEVTQTPSHQVTQMGQEVILRCVPISNHLYFYWYRQILGQKVEFLVSFYNNEISEKSEIFDDQFSVERPDGSNFTLKIRSTKLEDSAMYFCASSWGDNEQFFGPGTRLTVL.

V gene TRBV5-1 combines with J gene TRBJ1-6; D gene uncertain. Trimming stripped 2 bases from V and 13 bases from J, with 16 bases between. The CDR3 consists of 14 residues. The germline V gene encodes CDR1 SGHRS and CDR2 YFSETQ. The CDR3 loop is CASSFGQQNDPLHF. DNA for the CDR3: TGCGCCAGCAGCTTCGGTCAACAGAATGATCCCCTCCACTTT.

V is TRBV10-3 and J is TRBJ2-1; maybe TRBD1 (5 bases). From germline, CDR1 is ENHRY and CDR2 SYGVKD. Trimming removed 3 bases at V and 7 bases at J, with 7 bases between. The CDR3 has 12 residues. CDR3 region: CAISDSGNEQFF. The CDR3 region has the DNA TGTGCCATCAGTGATTCAGGGAATGAGCAGTTCTTC.